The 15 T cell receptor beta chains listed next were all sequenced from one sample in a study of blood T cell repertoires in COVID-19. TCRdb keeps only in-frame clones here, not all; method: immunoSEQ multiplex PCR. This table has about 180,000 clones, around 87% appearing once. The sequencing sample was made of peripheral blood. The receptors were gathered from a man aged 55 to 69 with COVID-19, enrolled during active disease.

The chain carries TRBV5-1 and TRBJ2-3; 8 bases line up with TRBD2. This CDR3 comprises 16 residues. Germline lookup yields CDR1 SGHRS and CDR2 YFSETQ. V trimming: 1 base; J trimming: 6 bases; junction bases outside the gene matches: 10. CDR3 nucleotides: TGCGCCAGCAGCTTGAGCGGCAGCGGGAGCGCGGATACGCAGTATTTT. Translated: CASSLSGSGSADTQYF.

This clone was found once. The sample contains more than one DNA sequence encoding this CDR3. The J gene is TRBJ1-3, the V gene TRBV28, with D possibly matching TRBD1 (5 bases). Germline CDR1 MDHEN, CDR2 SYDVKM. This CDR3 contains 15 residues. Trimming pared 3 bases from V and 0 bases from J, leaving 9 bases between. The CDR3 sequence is CASSFGGSSGNTIYF. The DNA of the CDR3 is TGTGCCAGCAGTTTCGGGGGGAGCTCTGGAAACACCATATATTTT. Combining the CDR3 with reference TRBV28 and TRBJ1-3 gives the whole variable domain DVKVTQSSRYLVKRTGEKVFLECVQDMDHENMFWYRQDPGLGLRLIYFSYDVKMKEKGDIPEGYSVSREKKERFSLILESASTNQTSMYLCASSFGGSSGNTIYFGEGSWLTVV.

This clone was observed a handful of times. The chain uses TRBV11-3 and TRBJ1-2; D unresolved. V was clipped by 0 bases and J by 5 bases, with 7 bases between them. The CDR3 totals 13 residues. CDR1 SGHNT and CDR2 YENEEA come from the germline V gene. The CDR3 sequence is CASSLDPTYGYTF. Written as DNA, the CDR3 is TGTGCCAGCAGCTTAGATCCGACATATGGCTACACCTTC.

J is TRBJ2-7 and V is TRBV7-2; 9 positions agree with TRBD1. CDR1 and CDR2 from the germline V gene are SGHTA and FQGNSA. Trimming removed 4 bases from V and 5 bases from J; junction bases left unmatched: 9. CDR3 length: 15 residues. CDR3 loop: CASSSLGQGRDEQYF. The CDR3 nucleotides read TGTGCCAGCAGCTCCCTGGGACAGGGAAGGGACGAGCAGTACTTC.

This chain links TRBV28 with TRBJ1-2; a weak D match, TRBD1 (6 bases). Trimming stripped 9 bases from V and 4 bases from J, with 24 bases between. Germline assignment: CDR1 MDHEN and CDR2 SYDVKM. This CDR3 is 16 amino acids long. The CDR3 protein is CASRPPPGARGYGYTF. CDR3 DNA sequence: TGTGCCAGTAGACCCCCACCTGGGGCCAGGGGCTATGGCTACACCTTC.

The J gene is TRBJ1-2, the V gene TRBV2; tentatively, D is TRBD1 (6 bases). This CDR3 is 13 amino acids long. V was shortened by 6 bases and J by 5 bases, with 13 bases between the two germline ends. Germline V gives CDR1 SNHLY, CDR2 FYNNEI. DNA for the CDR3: TGTGCCAGCAGCCAGGGGATGGTATATGGCTACACCTTC. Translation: CASSQGMVYGYTF.

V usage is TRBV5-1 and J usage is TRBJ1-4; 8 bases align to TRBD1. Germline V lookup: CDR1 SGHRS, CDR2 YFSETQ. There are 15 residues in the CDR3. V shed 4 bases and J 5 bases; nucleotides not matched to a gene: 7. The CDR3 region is CASSIGTGSNEKLFF. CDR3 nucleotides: TGCGCCAGCAGCATCGGGACAGGATCCAATGAAAAACTGTTTTTT.

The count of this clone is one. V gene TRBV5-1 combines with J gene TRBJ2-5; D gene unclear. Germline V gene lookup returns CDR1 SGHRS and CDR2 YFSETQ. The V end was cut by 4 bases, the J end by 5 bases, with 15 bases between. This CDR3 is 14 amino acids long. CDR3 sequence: CASSIGLPLETQYF. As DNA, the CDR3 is TGCGCCAGCAGCATCGGTCTACCTCTCGAGACCCAGTACTTC.

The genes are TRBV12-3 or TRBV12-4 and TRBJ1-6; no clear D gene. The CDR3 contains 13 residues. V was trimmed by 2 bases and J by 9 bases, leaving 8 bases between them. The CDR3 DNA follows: TGTGCCAGCAGTTTAACCGCGGGTTCACCCCTCCACTTT. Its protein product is CASSLTAGSPLHF.

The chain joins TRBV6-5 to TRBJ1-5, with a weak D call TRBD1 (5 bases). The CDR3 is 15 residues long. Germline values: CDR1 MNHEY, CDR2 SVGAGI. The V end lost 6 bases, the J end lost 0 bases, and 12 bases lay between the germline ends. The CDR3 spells CASRTDGGSNQPQHF. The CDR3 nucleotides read TGTGCCAGCAGGACCGACGGGGGTAGCAATCAGCCCCAGCATTTT.

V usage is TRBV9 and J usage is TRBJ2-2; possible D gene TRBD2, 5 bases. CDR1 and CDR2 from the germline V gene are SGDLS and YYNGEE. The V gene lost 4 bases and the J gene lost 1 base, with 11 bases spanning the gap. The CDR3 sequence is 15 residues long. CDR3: CASSPSGLNTGELFF. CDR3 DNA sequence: TGTGCCAGCAGCCCCAGCGGATTGAACACCGGGGAGCTGTTTTTT. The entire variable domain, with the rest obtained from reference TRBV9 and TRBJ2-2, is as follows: DSGVTQTPKHLITATGQRVTLRCSPRSGDLSVYWYQQSLDQGLQFLIQYYNGEERAKGNILERFSAQQFPDLHSELNLSSLELGDSALYFCASSPSGLNTGELFFGEGSRLTVL.

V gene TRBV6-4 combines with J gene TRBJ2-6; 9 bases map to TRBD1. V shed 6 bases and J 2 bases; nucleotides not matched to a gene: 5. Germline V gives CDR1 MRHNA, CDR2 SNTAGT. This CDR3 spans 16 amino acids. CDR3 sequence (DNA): TGTGCCAGCAGCGAGAGGACAGGGGCTGGGGCCAACGTCCTGACTTTC. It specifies CASSERTGAGANVLTF.

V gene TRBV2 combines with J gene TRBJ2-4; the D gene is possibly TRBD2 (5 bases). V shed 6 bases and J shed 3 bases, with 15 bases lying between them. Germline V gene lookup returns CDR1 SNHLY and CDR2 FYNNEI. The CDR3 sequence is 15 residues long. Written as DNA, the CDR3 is TGTGCCAGCAGCCCGGGCCTCCGGGGCAAAAACATTCAGTACTTC. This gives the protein CASSPGLRGKNIQYF.

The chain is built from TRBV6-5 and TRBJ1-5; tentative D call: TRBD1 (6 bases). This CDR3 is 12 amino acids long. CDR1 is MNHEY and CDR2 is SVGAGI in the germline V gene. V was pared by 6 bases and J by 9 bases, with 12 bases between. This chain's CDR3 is CASRVQGGPQHF. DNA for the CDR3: TGTGCCAGCAGGGTACAGGGTGGGCCCCAGCATTTT.

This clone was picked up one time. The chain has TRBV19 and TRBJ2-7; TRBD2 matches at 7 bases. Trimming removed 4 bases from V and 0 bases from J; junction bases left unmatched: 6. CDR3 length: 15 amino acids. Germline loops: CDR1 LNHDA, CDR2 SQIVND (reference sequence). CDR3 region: CASSNVGGGSYEQYF. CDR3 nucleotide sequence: TGTGCCAGTAGTAACGTGGGGGGGGGCTCCTACGAGCAGTACTTC.